This T cell receptor (beta chain) stems from a study of cytomegalovirus exposure and HLA in healthy donors. Overall study findings and caveats: A reported reduction in N-insertions relative to the roughly 710-donor mean was seen in an Asian-associated ancestry cluster in a later analysis. The sole available immune exposure information was CMV serostatus.

Healthy bone marrow donors made up the donors. Amplification used 60 Vbeta primers and 13 Jbeta primers. Method: immunoSEQ multiplex PCR; TCRdb's copy keeps in-frame clones and lacks some. The table includes around 100,000 clones, 70% detected once. A word on this clone: Its antigen is still unknown.

The CDR3 has 14 residues. Germline V gene data show CDR1 as MGHRA and CDR2 as YSYEKL. Trimming removed 0 bases at V and 3 bases at J, with 9 bases between. The chain employs TRBV4-1 and TRBJ2-7; D is unclear. This TCR was sampled from a young man in good health and CMV-seropositive. The specimen sequenced was PBMCs. The CDR3 region has the DNA TGCGCCAGCAGCCAAGATCGGTTGAACTACGAGCAGTACGTC. Amino acid sequence: CASSQDRLNYEQYV.